Listed here are 27 T cell receptor beta chains from one sample, sequenced in a study of T cell changes during pregnancy in multiple sclerosis. Produced via immunoSEQ multiplex PCR; TCRdb's table is partial and in-frame only. The sample includes approximately 57,000 clones, about 91% of them seen just once. This specimen was CD4+ T cells from peripheral blood mononuclear cells, taken in the second trimester of pregnancy. The receptors stem from a female donor with multiple sclerosis, enrolled in a pregnancy study.

The chain combines TRBV9 with TRBJ1-5; 8 nucleotides align to TRBD1. The CDR3 contains 15 residues. Germline assignment: CDR1 SGDLS and CDR2 YYNGEE. The J segment lost 3 bases and the V segment lost 0 bases, leaving 2 bases of the junction unmatched. The CDR3 is CASSVATGDNQPQHF. CDR3 in DNA: TGTGCCAGCAGCGTAGCGACAGGGGACAATCAGCCCCAGCATTTT.

This rearrangement joins TRBV27 to TRBJ2-1; 12 bases are shared with TRBD2. Germline V gives CDR1 MNHEY, CDR2 SMNVEV (reference sequence). J gave up 10 bases and V 5 bases, and 12 bases lay outside the gene matches. This CDR3 spans 16 amino acids. In DNA form, the CDR3 reads TGTGCCAGCAGTCCCATTTCTAGCGGGGGGGCCAGAGAGCAGTTCTTC. It is translated as CASSPISSGGAREQFF.

The CDR3, as DNA: TGTGCCAGTAGCATCCAGACCCGGGCTAATGAAAAACTGTTTTTT. This gives the protein CASSIQTRANEKLFF. The chain uses TRBV19 and TRBJ1-4; D remains ambiguous. The CDR3 is 15 amino acids. Trimming shortened V by 6 bases and J by 3 bases, and 14 bases separated the two germline ends. Germline V lookup: CDR1 LNHDA, CDR2 SQIVND (reference sequence).

The chain carries TRBV10-3 and TRBJ1-2; 7 positions match TRBD1. Trimming at V came to 6 bases and at J to 5 bases, leaving 3 bases not matched to a gene. CDR3 length: 12 residues. Germline V gene lookup returns CDR1 ENHRY and CDR2 SYGVKD. The CDR3 protein is CAISDREYGYTF. DNA for the CDR3: TGTGCCATCAGCGACAGGGAATATGGCTACACCTTC.

In nucleotides, the CDR3 is TGTGCCAGCTGCGCGCACGCCCCCGATACGCAGTATTTT. It yields the protein CASCAHAPDTQYF. The chain is built from TRBV11-1 and TRBJ2-3; no clear D. V was pared by 8 bases and J by 6 bases, with 15 bases between. The germline V gene has CDR1 SGHAT and CDR2 FQDESV (reference sequence). The CDR3 loop spans 13 amino acids.

V is TRBV5-6 and J is TRBJ2-1, with 11 bases matching TRBD1. The CDR3 has 15 residues. J gave up 4 bases and V 4 bases, and 4 bases lay outside the gene matches. Germline lookup yields CDR1 SGHDT and CDR2 YYEEEE. As DNA, the CDR3 is TGTGCCAGCAGCGTAGGGACAGGGGGTTACAATGAGCAGTTCTTC. This sequence encodes CASSVGTGGYNEQFF.

The rearrangement links TRBV6-5 to TRBJ2-7; 13 bases are shared with TRBD2. The CDR3 has 15 residues. The junction had 8 bases not matched to a gene; V was cut back by 6 bases and J by 6 bases. Germline V gives CDR1 MNHEY, CDR2 SVGAGI. The CDR3 sequence is CASRATSGRTSEQYF. CDR3 in DNA: TGTGCCAGCAGGGCGACTAGCGGGAGGACGAGCGAGCAGTACTTC.

The chain joins TRBV7-2 to TRBJ2-2, with 11 bases identical to TRBD2. V dropped 7 bases and J dropped 4; count of bases not matched to a gene: 8. The germline gives CDR1 SGHTA, CDR2 FQGNSA. The CDR3 covers 16 residues. This chain's CDR3 is CASTLPSGGITGELFF. In nucleotides, the CDR3 is TGTGCCAGCACCCTCCCTAGCGGGGGGATCACCGGGGAGCTGTTTTTT.

The J gene is TRBJ2-7, the V gene TRBV28; 11 bases are a match to TRBD1. CDR3 length: 13 residues. V trimming: 8 bases; J trimming: 3 bases; junction bases outside the gene matches: 3. The V gene's germline CDR1 is MDHEN and CDR2 SYDVKM. CDR3 DNA sequence: TGTGCCAGCGGGACAGGGGGTTTCTACGAGCAGTACTTC. Its translation is CASGTGGFYEQYF. The variable domain in full, with the rest retrieved from reference TRBV28 and TRBJ2-7, is DVKVTQSSRYLVKRTGEKVFLECVQDMDHENMFWYRQDPGLGLRLIYFSYDVKMKEKGDIPEGYSVSREKKERFSLILESASTNQTSMYLCASGTGGFYEQYFGPGTRLTVT.

The rearrangement uses TRBV23-1 and TRBJ2-2; the match to TRBD2 covers 8 bases. TRBV23-1 is known as an ORF, though its function is uncertain. The CDR3 totals 18 residues. V lost 3 bases to trimming and J lost 6 bases; unmatched junction nucleotides: 15. CDR3 coding DNA: TGCGCCAGCAGTCACGAGCGGGAGTTAGCATCAATGTCCGGGGAGCTGTTTTTT. This encodes CASSHERELASMSGELFF.

The chain couples TRBV28 to TRBJ2-2; TRBD2 matches 12 bases. This CDR3 comprises 15 residues. The germline CDR1 and CDR2 sequences are MDHEN and SYDVKM. Unmatched junction bases numbered 1, after V lost 3 bases and J lost 5 bases. Here the CDR3 DNA reads TGTGCCAGCAGTTTGCTAGCGGGAGGGACCGGGGAGCTGTTTTTT. It specifies CASSLLAGGTGELFF.

The chain couples TRBV15 to TRBJ2-7; 7 nucleotides line up with TRBD1. Looked up from germline, CDR1 is LNHNV and CDR2 is YYDKDF (reference sequence). The V and J ends lost 5 bases and 2 bases, in that order; junction bases with no gene match: 6. This CDR3 is built from 14 residues. CDR3: CATSGGQPAYEQYF. In nucleotides, the CDR3 is TGTGCCACCAGCGGGGGACAGCCTGCCTACGAGCAGTACTTC.

The chain couples TRBV6-1 to TRBJ1-1; 10 bases line up with TRBD1. V was clipped by 5 bases and J by 3 bases; unmatched bases: 6. Germline CDR1 is MNHNS and CDR2 is SASEGT. The CDR3 runs to 15 residues. CDR3 coding DNA: TGTGCCAGCAGTTTTGTAGGACAGGGGGACACTGAAGCTTTCTTT. The encoded protein is CASSFVGQGDTEAFF.

In its sample, this clone was seen once. The rearrangement links TRBV7-2 to TRBJ2-7; D is perhaps TRBD2 (6 bases). CDR3 size: 15 residues. The germline V and J ends were trimmed by 6 bases and 3 bases, with 18 bases remaining between them. Germline CDR1 and CDR2: SGHTA and FQGNSA. The CDR3 coding sequence is TGTGCCAGCAGTTATCTGCGGGGAAGAGACTACGAGCAGTACTTC. Its protein is CASSYLRGRDYEQYF.

The chain is built from TRBV7-9 and TRBJ1-1, with D perhaps TRBD1 (6 bases). Germline V CDR1 and CDR2: SEHNR, FQNEAQ (reference sequence). The V and J ends lost 5 bases and 1 base respectively, with 17 bases between them. The CDR3 is 16 residues long. The CDR3 loop reads CASSLGRGKGNTEAFF. DNA for the CDR3: TGTGCCAGCAGCCTGGGGAGGGGGAAGGGGAACACTGAAGCTTTCTTT. The entire variable domain, with the rest obtained from reference TRBV7-9 and TRBJ1-1, is as follows: DTGVSQNPRHKITKRGQNVTFRCDPISEHNRLYWYRQTLGQGPEFLTYFQNEAQLEKSRLLSDRFSAERPKGSFSTLEIQRTEQGDSAMYLCASSLGRGKGNTEAFFGQGTRLTVV.

This clone was counted a few times. Here the CDR3 reads CASSQKLGRAEAFF. CDR3 DNA sequence: TGTGCCAGCAGCCAAAAGCTCGGCCGGGCTGAAGCTTTCTTT. This chain links TRBV14 with TRBJ1-1; D is uncertain. Trimming shortened V by 2 bases and J by 6 bases, and 13 bases separated the two germline ends. The CDR3 runs 14 residues. CDR1 and CDR2 (germline): SGHDN, FVKESK.

J is TRBJ2-7 and V is TRBV5-1; 13 bases align to TRBD2. Germline V CDR1 and CDR2: SGHRS, YFSETQ. V lost 4 bases to trimming and J lost 1 base; unmatched junction nucleotides: 5. CDR3 length: 16 amino acids. CDR3 sequence: CASSLGTSGASYEQYF. Written as DNA, the CDR3 is TGCGCCAGCAGCCTAGGGACTAGCGGGGCTTCCTACGAGCAGTACTTC.

The chain's CDR3 is CSVGQRNTEAFF. CDR3 DNA sequence: TGCAGCGTTGGACAACGAAACACTGAAGCTTTCTTT. J is TRBJ1-1 and V is TRBV29-1; no clear D. Germline CDR1 is SQVTM and CDR2 is ANQGSEA. The CDR3 consists of 12 residues. The V end lost 4 bases, the J end lost 2 bases, and 8 bases lay between the germline ends.

The chain has TRBV5-1 and TRBJ2-2; no firm D call. The germline V gene has CDR1 SGHRS and CDR2 YFSETQ. V lost 2 bases and J lost 4, with 12 bases in between. The CDR3 is 15 amino acids. The CDR3 is CASSFPAGGTGELFF. CDR3 coding DNA: TGCGCCAGCAGCTTCCCAGCCGGCGGCACCGGGGAGCTGTTTTTT.

The V and J genes are TRBV28 and TRBJ1-2; TRBD1 agrees at 7 bases. The V segment lost 5 bases and the J segment 0 bases; nucleotides outside the gene matches: 3. Per germline, CDR1 MDHEN and CDR2 SYDVKM. This CDR3 contains 14 residues. The CDR3 is CASSPGTANYGYTF. DNA of the CDR3: TGTGCCAGCAGTCCGGGGACAGCTAACTATGGCTACACCTTC.

The chain employs TRBV19 and TRBJ2-3; D not certain. CDR3 length equals 14 residues. Between the trimmed V and J ends, which lost 0 bases and 3 bases, there was a span of 7 bases. CDR1 is LNHDA and CDR2 is SQIVND in the germline V gene (reference sequence). The CDR3 reads CASSIDRQTDTQYF. The DNA of the CDR3 is TGTGCCAGTAGTATAGATCGCCAGACAGATACGCAGTATTTT.

Only a few counts were recorded for this clone. The chain combines TRBV25-1 with TRBJ2-3; TRBD2 matches 7 bases. The V segment lost 8 bases and the J segment 4 bases; nucleotides outside the gene matches: 9. The CDR3 sequence is 14 residues long. The germline V gene has CDR1 MGHDK and CDR2 SYGVNS. The DNA for the CDR3 is TGTGCCAGCCGGGGGGTTACAGGTGCAGATACGCAGTATTTT. Its protein product is CASRGVTGADTQYF. The complete variable domain, with remaining parts taken from reference TRBV25-1 and TRBJ2-3, reads EADIYQTPRYLVIGTGKKITLECSQTMGHDKMYWYQQDPGMELHLIHYSYGVNSTEKGDLSSESTVSRIRTEHFPLTLESARPSHTSQYLCASRGVTGADTQYFGPGTRLTVL.

The V gene is TRBV4-1, the J gene TRBJ2-3, with unresolved D. This CDR3 spans 15 amino acids. Germline V lookup: CDR1 MGHRA, CDR2 YSYEKL. V lost 0 bases, J lost 2 bases, and 9 bases lay in between. This chain's CDR3 is CASSQDGQYTDTQYF. As DNA, the CDR3 is TGCGCCAGCAGCCAAGATGGGCAATACACAGATACGCAGTATTTT.

This clone was seen just once. V usage is TRBV28 and J usage is TRBJ1-5; D is undetermined. V dropped 8 bases and J dropped 0 bases, with 20 bases sitting between them. Germline values: CDR1 MDHEN, CDR2 SYDVKM. The CDR3 is 17 amino acids. The CDR3 here is CASRDFNLRYSNQPQHF. DNA for the CDR3: TGTGCCAGCCGAGATTTTAATTTGAGGTATAGCAATCAGCCCCAGCATTTT.

V is TRBV5-1 and J is TRBJ2-7; 14 nucleotides agree with TRBD2. Germline V lookup: CDR1 SGHRS, CDR2 YFSETQ. Unmatched junction bases numbered 3, after V lost 7 bases and J lost 6 bases. The CDR3 extends over 13 amino acids. CDR3 sequence reads: CASSGLAGVEQYF. The CDR3 DNA is TGCGCCAGCTCGGGACTAGCGGGGGTCGAGCAGTACTTC.

This rearrangement joins TRBV19 to TRBJ1-1; tentative D call: TRBD1 (5 bases). V was cut by 3 bases and J by 2 bases, with 22 bases left in between. The CDR3 totals 18 residues. Looked up from germline, CDR1 is LNHDA and CDR2 is SQIVND (reference sequence). Here the CDR3 DNA reads TGTGCCAGTAGTATCCGTTCGGCAGGGCTTACCAGAAACACTGAAGCTTTCTTT. This encodes CASSIRSAGLTRNTEAFF.

V and J are TRBV29-1 and TRBJ1-2; possible D gene TRBD1, 5 bases. Germline-derived CDR1 and CDR2 are SQVTM and ANQGSEA. V was clipped by 1 base and J by 8 bases, with 11 bases between them. This CDR3 has 12 residues. CDR3 nucleotide sequence: TGCAGCGTTGAAGTACAGGCGAGAGGCTACACCTTC. Its translation is CSVEVQARGYTF.